This T cell receptor beta chain stems from a study of Graves' ophthalmopathy and Graves' hyperthyroidism. Study-level points and caveats: Blood shared most expanded thyroid clonotypes above 0.001 frequency.

This CDR3 is built from 18 residues. After removal of 4 bases from V and 1 base from J, the junction contained 8 bases not matched to a gene. Germline V gives CDR1 LNHDA, CDR2 SQIVND (reference sequence). As for this clonotype: Its target is not known.

Using RNA transcripts, the TCR beta CDR3 regions were amplified. RT-PCR in the first round used HTBI primers; a second-round multiplex PCR followed. MiXCR, run by TCRdb on the multiplex PCR reads, gives a single entry per CDR3 protein. In the table there are about 420,000 distinct CDR3 sequences, around a fifth of which are singletons. The sequence derives from a young woman with stable Graves' hyperthyroidism. What was sequenced was peripheral blood. This chain uses TRBV19 with TRBJ1-5; 12 bases are shared with TRBD1. CDR3 region: CASSRGGQGAWSNQPQHF. The CDR3 coding sequence is TGTGCCAGTAGTAGGGGGGGACAGGGGGCTTGGAGCAATCAGCCCCAGCATTTT. Combining the CDR3 with reference TRBV19 and TRBJ1-5 gives the whole variable domain DGGITQSPKYLFRKEGQNVTLSCEQNLNHDAMYWYRQDPGQGLRLIYYSQIVNDFQKGDIAEGYSVSREKKESFPLTVTSAQKNPTAFYLCASSRGGQGAWSNQPQHFGDGTRLSIL.